This T cell receptor beta chain is drawn from a study of tumor-infiltrating lymphocytes in primary liver carcinoma. Remarks on this clonotype: A junction boundary mismatches the germline segment, possibly from a read error.

A constant-region primer primed TCR beta cDNA synthesis from about 550 ng of total RNA. Three nested multiplex PCR rounds, a slightly modified ARM-PCR, produced the libraries for TCR beta. In the first two PCR rounds, TRBV1-TRBV30 forward primers were paired with a C-beta reverse primer, and each round lasted approximately 9 cycles. MiXCR was run by TCRdb on the multiplex PCR reads, yielding one entry per CDR3 protein. The repertoire holds over 250,000 distinct CDR3 sequences, with roughly three fifths as singletons. The CDR3 has 17 residues. CDR1 is SGHVS, CDR2 FQNEAQ, per germline. Alongside blood RNA obtained from unsorted whole blood, germline DNA was also extracted.

The source material was peripheral blood. This chain connects TRBV7-8 to TRBJ2-1, with D perhaps assigned TRBD1 or TRBD2 (5 bases each). The receptor comes from a woman aged 25-40 years with primary liver carcinoma and hepatitis B virus infection. The CDR3: CARSSPPGQGGYNEQFF. CDR3 coding DNA: TGTGCCAGGAGCTCCCCCCCAGGGCAGGGCGGGTACAATGAGCAGTTCTTC.